These T cell receptor beta chains were read from a single sample in a study of blood T cell repertoires in COVID-19. The assay was immunoSEQ multiplex PCR, and TCRdb's table has in-frame clones only and misses some. The table shows roughly 400,000 clones, with around 87% occurring only once. The source material was peripheral blood. Receptors originate from a woman aged 60-75 years with COVID-19, enrolled during active disease. The CDR3 runs from the conserved cysteine through the conserved F or W. D genes are given only for firm matches. Rows may omit the clone size; those that give it use once, few, many or a size class.

j_gene	abundance	d_gene	v_gene	CDR3nt	CDR3aa
TRBJ2-1	.	.	TRBV11-1	TGTGCCAGCAGCGGGCAGTTATACAATGAGCAGTTCTTC	CASSGQLYNEQFF
TRBJ2-2	.	TRBD2	TRBV5-1	TGCGCCAGCAGCCCCTCTAGCGGGGAGGCCGGCAGGGAGCTGTTTTTT	CASSPSSGEAGRELFF
TRBJ1-5	many	TRBD1	TRBV6-6	TGTGCCAGCAGTTCTACAGGGGAAGTTCAGCCCCAGCATTTT	CASSSTGEVQPQHF
TRBJ2-1	.	.	TRBV6-4	TGTGCCAGCAGTGAACAGGAGTCGAGCGATGAGCAGTTCTTC	CASSEQESSDEQFF
TRBJ1-2	.	.	TRBV30	TGTGCCTGGAGGGAATGGGCAGGGGACTATGGCTACACCTTC	CAWREWAGDYGYTF
TRBJ2-3	once	.	TRBV30	TGTGCCTGGAGTGACCGGTTCCGAGGGACAGATACGCAGTATTTT	CAWSDRFRGTDTQYF
TRBJ1-5	.	.	TRBV6-5	TGTGCCAGCACTATCCGGAGCAATCAGCCCCAGCATTTT	CASTIRSNQPQHF
TRBJ2-4	.	.	TRBV18	TGTGCCAGCACCCCCTCCGGATCGGGAGCCAAAAACATTCAGTACTTC	CASTPSGSGAKNIQYF
TRBJ1-4	many	TRBD1	TRBV24-1	TGTGCCACCAGTGATGGGGGGGACAGGAATGAAAAACTGTTTTTT	CATSDGGDRNEKLFF
TRBJ1-1	.	.	TRBV5-1	TGCGCCAGCAGCTTGGAAGTAGTGAACACTGAAGCTTTCTTT	CASSLEVVNTEAFF
TRBJ2-7	.	.	TRBV4-2	TGTGCCAGCAGCCAAGATCCGGGGTCGGGGGACGAGCAGTACTTC	CASSQDPGSGDEQYF
TRBJ1-5	.	.	TRBV2	TGTGCCAGCACGGCGGGATATCAGCCCCAGCATTTT	CASTAGYQPQHF
TRBJ1-2	once	TRBD1	TRBV30	TGTGCCTGGAATCCGACAGGGCTGGGCTACACCTTC	CAWNPTGLGYTF
TRBJ2-7	.	.	TRBV5-1	TGCGCCAGCAGCTTGTCACAGGGCGAAGCCTACGAGCAGTACTTC	CASSLSQGEAYEQYF
TRBJ1-2	.	.	TRBV6-2/TRBV6-3	TGTGCCAGCAGTTACGCGCCTGACAGGTTCCGTGACTATGGCTACACCTTC	CASSYAPDRFRDYGYTF
TRBJ1-2	.	.	TRBV6-5	TGTGCCAGCAGTTACGGCGGGACCGGACGAGGCTACACCTTC	CASSYGGTGRGYTF
TRBJ1-6	.	TRBD1	TRBV7-2	TGTGCCAGCAGCTGGGGGACAGGGGGCAGGAATTCACCCCTCCACTTT	CASSWGTGGRNSPLHF
TRBJ1-2	.	TRBD1	TRBV5-4	TGTGCCAGCAGCTTGGTAGGACGGCAGGGGGACTATGGCTACACCTTC	CASSLVGRQGDYGYTF
TRBJ1-1	.	.	TRBV19	TGTGCCAGTAGTCCCGCCGGACAGTGGAACACTGAAGCTTTCTTT	CASSPAGQWNTEAFF
TRBJ2-7	.	.	TRBV7-2	TGTGCCAGCAGCTCACCGGACAGTACCTACGAGCAGTACTTC	CASSSPDSTYEQYF
TRBJ2-2	.	.	TRBV18	TGTGCCAGCTCACCCGGACTATCGAACACCGGGGAGCTGTTTTTT	CASSPGLSNTGELFF
TRBJ1-1	.	.	TRBV21-1	TGTGCCAGCAGCAAGGACAGGGGAGCTGAAGCTTTCTTT	CASSKDRGAEAFF
TRBJ2-1	few	.	TRBV11-2	TGTGCCAGCAGCCCGATAACCAGCGGGCGGTTCTTC	CASSPITSGRFF
TRBJ1-1	.	TRBD1	TRBV18	TGTGCCAGCTCGCAACAGGGGGGAGATGAAGCTTTCTTT	CASSQQGGDEAFF
TRBJ1-2	.	.	TRBV6-5	TGTGCCAGCAAAGTGGAGGCAGGAACTAATTATGGCTACACCTTC	CASKVEAGTNYGYTF
TRBJ2-7	.	.	TRBV10-3	TGTGCCATCAGTGAGTCCCCCGGGGAGGTCTACGAGCAGTACTTC	CAISESPGEVYEQYF
TRBJ1-1	few	TRBD1	TRBV7-6	TGTGCCAGCAGCTTAGGGGACAGGGGGCAGTCTGAAGCTTTCTTT	CASSLGDRGQSEAFF
TRBJ1-6	.	TRBD1	TRBV4-2	TGTGCCAGCAGGGCCGGGACAGGGGGCCTAAATTCACCCCTCCACTTT	CASRAGTGGLNSPLHF
TRBJ2-2	.	TRBD2	TRBV6-5	TGTGCCAGCAAGCCCCCCCGGGGGGACACCGGGGAGCTGTTTTTT	CASKPPRGDTGELFF
TRBJ2-3	.	.	TRBV7-2	TGTGCCAGCAGGCTGGGCGGGGGCCGCACAGATACGCAGTATTTT	CASRLGGGRTDTQYF
TRBJ2-1	.	.	TRBV2	TGTGCCAGCAGTGCCTTAAACAATGAGCAGTTCTTC	CASSALNNEQFF
TRBJ2-1	few	TRBD1	TRBV4-2	TGTGCCAGCAGCCGAAGATCGGGACAGGGATACAATGAGCAGTTCTTC	CASSRRSGQGYNEQFF
TRBJ1-1	many	.	TRBV9	TGTGCCAGCAGCCCCCGCGGGGGGATGGATGAAGCTTTCTTT	CASSPRGGMDEAFF
TRBJ1-1	.	.	TRBV3-1/TRBV3-2	TGTGCCAGCAGCCAAAGGGCTTCATCCGGGGGTGAAGCTTTCTTT	CASSQRASSGGEAFF
TRBJ2-3	.	.	TRBV19	TGTGCCAGTAGTATTGGCGGAGGGACAGATACGCAGTATTTT	CASSIGGGTDTQYF
TRBJ1-1	.	.	TRBV6-5	TGTGCCAGCATGATCCCGGTCGGGGTTGAAGCTTTCTTT	CASMIPVGVEAFF
TRBJ1-2	.	.	TRBV6-1	TGTGCCAGCAGTGAAGTAGGGGGGGGAGATGGCTACACCTTC	CASSEVGGGDGYTF
TRBJ2-5	.	.	TRBV10-3	TGTGCCATCAGTGCCGACCTAGGGACCCAGTACTTC	CAISADLGTQYF
TRBJ2-7	.	.	TRBV11-2	TGTGCCAGCAGCTCCTTGACTAGCTCCTACGAGCAGTACTTC	CASSSLTSSYEQYF
TRBJ2-5	.	.	TRBV5-1	TGCGCCAGCAGCATGGGACATGGAGAGACCCAGTACTTC	CASSMGHGETQYF
TRBJ1-4	.	.	TRBV7-2	TGTGCCAGCAGCTTAGATAGGGGTGGGGAAAAACTGTTTTTT	CASSLDRGGEKLFF
TRBJ1-5	.	TRBD1	TRBV28	TGTGCCAGCAGTTCACCAGGACAGGGTCGGCAGCCCCAGCATTTT	CASSSPGQGRQPQHF
TRBJ1-1	many	.	TRBV2	TGTGCCGATGGGGGGAATATTGGCACTGAAGCTTTCTTT	CADGGNIGTEAFF
TRBJ2-2	.	TRBD1	TRBV3-1/TRBV3-2	TGTGCCAGCAGCCTCTTAGGGACAGCCCCCACCGGGGAGCTGTTTTTT	CASSLLGTAPTGELFF
TRBJ2-6	.	.	TRBV5-1	TGCGCCAGCAGCCTGCAGAACTCTGGGGCCAACGTCCTGACTTTC	CASSLQNSGANVLTF
TRBJ2-1	.	TRBD2	TRBV9	TGTGCCAGCAGCATCCGACTAGCGGGTGACAATGAGCAGTTCTTC	CASSIRLAGDNEQFF
TRBJ2-3	.	TRBD1	TRBV6-5	TGTGCCAGCAGCTTGGACAGGGGCAGGGAAAATACGCAGTATTTT	CASSLDRGRENTQYF
TRBJ1-2	.	.	TRBV12-3/TRBV12-4	TGTGCCAGCAGTTTAGTTGAGGCCTATGGCTACACCTTC	CASSLVEAYGYTF
TRBJ2-5	.	TRBD2	TRBV7-2	TGTGCCAGCAGCCCCGCGGTCCTAGCGGGGGGGCTCGAGACCCAGTACTTC	CASSPAVLAGGLETQYF
TRBJ2-3	.	.	TRBV6-5	TGTGCCAGCAGTCTGATGACAGGCGGGGGAGATACGCAGTATTTT	CASSLMTGGGDTQYF
TRBJ2-7	.	TRBD2	TRBV3-1/TRBV3-2	TGTGCCAGCAGCCTTAGCGGGGGCTCCTACGAGCAGTACTTC	CASSLSGGSYEQYF
TRBJ2-7	.	TRBD1	TRBV12-3/TRBV12-4	TGTGCCACCGGACAGGATCCCTACGAGCAGTACTTC	CATGQDPYEQYF
TRBJ1-1	.	.	TRBV5-1	TGCGCCAGCAGCTTTGAGGGACATATGAACACTGAAGCTTTCTTT	CASSFEGHMNTEAFF
TRBJ2-7	.	TRBD1	TRBV19	TGTGCCAGTAGTACCCTCCGGGACAGCGAGCAGTACTTC	CASSTLRDSEQYF
TRBJ2-1	.	.	TRBV28	TGTGCCAGCAGGGGCCGCTCCTACAATGAGCAGTTCTTC	CASRGRSYNEQFF
TRBJ1-5	few	.	TRBV10-3	TGTGCCATCGCTGCAGGGGCCAATCAGCCCCAGCATTTT	CAIAAGANQPQHF
TRBJ2-1	.	.	TRBV11-3	TGTGCCAGCAGCTTAGGGCGGGGACTTCCCTACAATGAGCAGTTCTTC	CASSLGRGLPYNEQFF
TRBJ1-2	.	TRBD1	TRBV6-1	TGTGCCAGCAGTGAACTGAGGGGGCCTGTCTATGGCTACACCTTC	CASSELRGPVYGYTF
TRBJ2-7	.	TRBD1	TRBV18	TGTGCCAGCTCTTTAAGCCGGGACAGGGGCTCCTACGAGCAGTACTTC	CASSLSRDRGSYEQYF